One sample yielded the 11 T cell receptor beta chains listed below, sequenced in a study of T cell responses to AZD1222 COVID-19 vaccine. Generated by immunoSEQ multiplex PCR, the TCRdb table keeps only in-frame clones and is missing some. Counted here are roughly 270,000 clones, around 92% occurring once; the ten biggest clones make up 0.55%. Here the sequenced sample was peripheral blood, taken 28 days after the second AZD1222 dose. Receptor source: an adult who received the AZD1222 COVID-19 vaccine.

J is TRBJ2-7 and V is TRBV5-4, with TRBD1 as a possible D gene (5 bases). The CDR3 spans 15 residues. CDR1 and CDR2 (germline): SGHNT, YYREEE (reference sequence). Between the trimmed V and J ends, which lost 4 bases and 1 base, there was a span of 15 bases. In DNA form, the CDR3 reads TGTGCCAGCAGCCCTACGACGACAGAGTCCTACGAGCAGTACTTC. Protein: CASSPTTTESYEQYF.

In this sample, this clone turned up once. In nucleotides, the CDR3 is TGTGCCAGCAGATCCGGGACCCCTGGCACGAGAGCTTTCTTT. This encodes CASRSGTPGTRAFF. The chain is built from TRBV28 and TRBJ1-1, with a weak D call TRBD1 (5 bases). Germline CDR1 MDHEN, CDR2 SYDVKM. The CDR3 spans 14 residues. The germline V and J ends were trimmed by 6 bases and 10 bases, with 21 bases remaining between them.

The chain has TRBV28 and TRBJ2-7, with D uncertain. This CDR3 is built from 14 residues. Trimming left V 5 bases short and J 0 bases short, with 11 bases between. Germline V lookup: CDR1 MDHEN, CDR2 SYDVKM. The CDR3 bases are TGTGCCAGCAGTGCGCGAAGCTTCTCCTACGAGCAGTACTTC. This translates into CASSARSFSYEQYF.

The chain combines TRBV3-1 (or the pseudogene TRBV3-2) with TRBJ2-2; a possible D gene is TRBD2 (6 bases). Germline V gene data show CDR1 as LGHDT and CDR2 as YNNKEL (reference sequence). The V end lost 0 bases, the J end lost 5 bases, and 16 bases lay between the germline ends. The CDR3 is 17 amino acids. The CDR3 sequence is CASSQEKVGGFTGELFF. The CDR3 coding sequence is TGTGCCAGCAGCCAAGAAAAGGTCGGGGGATTTACCGGGGAGCTGTTTTTT.

The V and J genes are TRBV28 and TRBJ2-3; D is possibly TRBD2 (7 bases). Germline CDR1 reads MDHEN; CDR2 reads SYDVKM. The CDR3 contains 16 residues. The V and J ends lost 5 bases and 3 bases respectively, with 18 bases between them. The CDR3 is CASSLPPGRGTDTQYF. The CDR3 DNA reads as TGTGCCAGCAGTCTCCCCCCAGGGAGGGGGACAGATACGCAGTATTTT.

V and J are TRBV19 and TRBJ1-1; maybe TRBD1 (5 bases). V was clipped by 7 bases and J by 3 bases, with 15 bases between them. Germline V CDR1 and CDR2: LNHDA, SQIVND (reference sequence). CDR3 size: 14 residues. The CDR3 here is CASTLFPRDTEAFF. CDR3 DNA: TGTGCCAGTACTTTATTCCCCAGGGACACTGAAGCTTTCTTT.

This chain joins TRBV28 and TRBJ1-2; 8 bases are shared with TRBD1. V lost 7 bases, J lost 7 bases, and 8 bases stayed unmatched. The V gene's germline CDR1 is MDHEN and CDR2 SYDVKM. The CDR3 consists of 13 residues. CDR3 sequence reads: CASTSRGRGGYTF. CDR3 DNA sequence: TGTGCCAGCACCAGCAGGGGGCGAGGTGGCTACACCTTC.

This chain links TRBV4-1 with TRBJ2-2; 8 bases map to TRBD2. The CDR3 runs 15 residues. CDR1 MGHRA and CDR2 YSYEKL come from the germline V gene. V lost 3 bases and J lost 8; bases outside the gene matches: 8. CDR3 DNA: TGCGCCAGCAGCCACCCTAGCGGGCTTGGGGGGGAGCTGTTTTTT. Its protein is CASSHPSGLGGELFF.

The chain joins TRBV6-5 to TRBJ2-3, with D possibly TRBD1 on 6 matching bases. Germline values: CDR1 MNHEY, CDR2 SVGAGI. The V and J ends lost 8 bases and 2 bases respectively, with 11 bases between them. The CDR3 is 13 amino acids. The CDR3 coding sequence is TGTGCCAGCGGGGGCAGGCACACAGATACGCAGTATTTT. Translation: CASGGRHTDTQYF.

The chain uses TRBV4-1 and TRBJ2-2; 7 bases match TRBD2. The germline CDR1 and CDR2 sequences are MGHRA and YSYEKL. This CDR3 spans 16 amino acids. With 4 bases clipped from V and 7 bases from J, the junction kept 12 bases outside the gene matches. CDR3 sequence (DNA): TGCGCCAGCAGCCGGGTAGCTCGGGAGGCGAGCGGGGAGCTGTTTTTT. It codes for CASSRVAREASGELFF.

This chain links TRBV4-1 with TRBJ2-3, with 8 positions matching TRBD1. This CDR3 spans 15 amino acids. Looked up from germline, CDR1 is MGHRA and CDR2 is YSYEKL. Trimming cost V 0 bases and J 4 bases; bases outside gene matches: 3. The CDR3 coding sequence is TGCGCCAGCAGCCAAGAAGACAGGGGATCAGATACGCAGTATTTT. It encodes CASSQEDRGSDTQYF.